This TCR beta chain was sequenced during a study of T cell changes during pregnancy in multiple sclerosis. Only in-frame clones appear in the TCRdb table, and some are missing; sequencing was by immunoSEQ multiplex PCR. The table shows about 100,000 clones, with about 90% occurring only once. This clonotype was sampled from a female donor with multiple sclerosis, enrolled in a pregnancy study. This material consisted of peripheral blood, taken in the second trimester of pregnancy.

Here the CDR3 DNA reads TGCGCCAGCAGCATCAGGGGGCGGACTGAAGCTTTCTTT. This encodes CASSIRGRTEAFF. This rearrangement joins TRBV5-1 to TRBJ1-1; 8 nucleotides match TRBD1. The CDR3 runs to 13 residues. The V and J ends lost 4 bases and 5 bases, in that order; junction bases with no gene match: 4. From germline, CDR1 is SGHRS and CDR2 YFSETQ.